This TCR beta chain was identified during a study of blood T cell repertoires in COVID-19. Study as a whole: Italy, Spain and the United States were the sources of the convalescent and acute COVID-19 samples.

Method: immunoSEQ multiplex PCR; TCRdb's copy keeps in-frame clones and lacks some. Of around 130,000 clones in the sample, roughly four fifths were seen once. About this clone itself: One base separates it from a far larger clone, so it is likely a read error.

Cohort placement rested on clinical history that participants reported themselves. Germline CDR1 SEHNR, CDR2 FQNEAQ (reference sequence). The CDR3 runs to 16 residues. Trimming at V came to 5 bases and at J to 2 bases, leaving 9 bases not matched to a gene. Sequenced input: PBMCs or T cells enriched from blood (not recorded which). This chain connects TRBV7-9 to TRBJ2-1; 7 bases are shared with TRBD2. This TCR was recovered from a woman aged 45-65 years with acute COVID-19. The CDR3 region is CASSLGEGDTYNEQFF. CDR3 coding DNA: TGTGCCAGCAGCCTTGGGGAGGGAGACACCTACAATGAGCAGTTCTTC.